These T cell receptor beta chains were read from a single sample in a study of T cells in Graves' hyperthyroidism and ophthalmopathy. MiXCR was run by TCRdb on the multiplex PCR reads, yielding one entry per CDR3 protein. The repertoire holds 300,000 to 400,000 distinct CDR3 sequences, roughly 15% seen once, with roughly 21% in the top ten. The sample comprised blood. These receptors were collected from a woman in her twenties or thirties with Graves' ophthalmopathy. CDR3s include the opening cysteine and the closing phenylalanine or tryptophan. D genes are given only for firm matches. Size values are once, few and many counts, or a class for expanded clones, and some rows have none.

TRBJ2-3,many,TRBD1,TRBV6-1,CASSERWGQGRADTQYF,TGTGCCAGCAGTGAGAGGTGGGGACAGGGGAGGGCAGATACGCAGTATTTT
TRBJ2-7,many,TRBD2,TRBV7-9,CASSIAAGGSTNGQYF,TGTGCCAGCAGCATAGCCGCGGGGGGCTCAACCAATGGGCAGTACTTC
TRBJ2-3,many,-,TRBV3-1,CASSQELASDTQYF,TGTGCCAGCAGCCAAGAACTGGCTTCAGATACGCAGTATTTT
TRBJ2-3,-,-,TRBV12-3/TRBV12-4,CASRSRGGHVDTQYF,TGTGCCAGCAGGTCTCGCGGGGGCCATGTAGATACGCAGTATTTT
TRBJ1-2,many,TRBD1,TRBV6-1,CASGGTEAYGYTF,TGTGCCAGCGGGGGGACAGAGGCCTATGGCTACACCTTC
TRBJ1-1,-,-,TRBV5-4,CASSSEGGISEAFF,TGTGCCAGCAGCTCGGAGGGGGGTATCTCTGAAGCTTTCTTT
TRBJ2-1,-,TRBD2,TRBV3-1,CASSQTYPTSGARYNEQFF,TGTGCCAGCAGCCAAACCTATCCGACTAGCGGGGCGCGATACAATGAGCAGTTCTTC
TRBJ2-5,many,-,TRBV7-8,CASSGGGAAGTQYF,TGTGCCAGCAGCGGGGGGGGGGCGGCAGGGACCCAGTACTTC
TRBJ1-2,-,TRBD1,TRBV20-1,CMRTGGSGYTF,TGCATGAGGACAGGGGGCTCTGGCTACACCTTC
TRBJ1-1,many,-,TRBV10-2,CASREVRDTEAFF,TGCGCCAGCAGGGAAGTCCGGGACACTGAAGCTTTCTTT
TRBJ2-1,many,TRBD1,TRBV28,CASSWGTGINNEQFF,TGTGCCAGCAGTTGGGGGACAGGGATTAACAATGAGCAGTTCTTC
TRBJ2-1,many,-,TRBV7-2,CASSLGPNNEQFF,TGTGCCAGCAGCTTAGGTCCAAACAATGAGCAGTTCTTC
TRBJ2-7,many,-,TRBV28,CASAGQGTFPYSYEQYF,TGTGCCAGCGCGGGGCAGGGGACGTTCCCATATTCCTACGAGCAGTACTTC
TRBJ2-1,-,TRBD1,TRBV5-4,CASSRDRRSNEQFF,TGTGCCAGCAGCCGGGACAGGAGGTCGAATGAGCAGTTCTTC
TRBJ1-1,once,-,TRBV9,CASSLGGVGATEAFF,TGTGCCAGCAGCCTAGGGGGGGTTGGAGCCACTGAAGCTTTCTTT
TRBJ2-3,once,TRBD2,TRBV28,CASSTHAVLAGAPDTQYF,TGTGCCAGCAGTACCCACGCTGTCCTAGCGGGGGCCCCGGATACGCAGTATTTT
TRBJ2-7,few,TRBD1,TRBV4-1,CASSQTPDRDEQYF,TGCGCCAGCAGCCAAACCCCCGACAGGGACGAGCAGTACTTC
TRBJ2-6,many,-,TRBV2,CASSLRQVGANVLTF,TGTGCCAGCAGCCTTAGACAAGTTGGGGCCAACGTCCTGACTTTC
TRBJ2-7,many,-,TRBV11-1,CASSYTDNYEQYF,TGTGCCAGCAGCTATACCGATAACTACGAGCAGTACTTC
TRBJ2-3,many,-,TRBV11-2,CASSLDPQRGNTPTSTDTQYF,TGTGCCAGCAGCTTAGATCCCCAACGGGGAAATACTCCAACTAGCACAGATACGCAGTATTTT
TRBJ2-2,many,-,TRBV7-7,CASSASRAYTGELFF,TGTGCTAGCAGCGCCAGCCGGGCCTATACCGGGGAGCTGTTTTTT
TRBJ2-5,-,-,TRBV20-1,CSAENRKTQETQYF,TGCAGTGCTGAGAACAGGAAAACCCAAGAGACCCAGTACTTC
TRBJ1-1,-,-,TRBV2,CASSDRGGAFF,TGTGCCAGCAGTGACAGGGGTGGAGCTTTCTTT
TRBJ2-7,many,-,TRBV2,CASRDGSYEQYF,TGTGCCAGCAGGGACGGCTCCTACGAGCAGTACTTC
TRBJ2-2,-,-,TRBV25-1,CASSTRDRLLVNPRELPNTGELFF,TGTGCCAGCAGTACTAGGGACAGATTACTGGTTAATCCACGGGAGTTACCGAACACCGGGGAGCTGTTTTTT
TRBJ1-2,-,TRBD1,TRBV10-2,CASSGSGTGGFFSGYTF,TGCGCCAGCAGTGGATCCGGGACAGGGGGATTTTTTTCAGGCTACACCTTC
TRBJ2-4,few,-,TRBV3-1,CASSQERTEFSKNIQYF,TGTGCCAGCAGCCAAGAACGGACTGAGTTTAGCAAAAACATTCAGTACTTC
TRBJ1-2,-,-,TRBV4-1,CASSQVGTREVYTF,TGCGCCAGCAGCCAAGTAGGGACACGAGAAGTCTACACCTTC
TRBJ1-6,many,-,TRBV28,CASGLVWTAHNSPLHF,TGTGCCAGCGGCTTGGTGTGGACAGCACATAATTCACCCCTCCACTTT
TRBJ2-3,-,-,TRBV20-1,CSARFWDSPRADTQYF,TGCAGTGCTAGATTCTGGGACTCCCCACGGGCAGATACGCAGTATTTT
TRBJ1-5,many,-,TRBV2,CASSESRGAVNQPQHF,TGTGCCAGCAGTGAATCGAGGGGGGCTGTCAATCAGCCCCAGCATTTT
TRBJ2-6,many,-,TRBV30,CAWSLVGANVLTF,TGTGCCTGGAGTTTGGTCGGGGCCAACGTCCTGACTTTC
TRBJ2-7,many,-,TRBV18,CASSLVRTPHSYEQYF,TGTGCCAGCTCACTCGTACGCACCCCTCACTCCTACGAGCAGTACTTC
TRBJ2-1,few,TRBD1,TRBV24-1,CATSDPPGQTYNEQFF,TGTGCCACCAGTGATCCTCCGGGACAGACCTACAATGAGCAGTTCTTC
TRBJ1-2,-,-,TRBV6-1,CAGYDAKRLYGYTF,TGTGCCGGGTACGATGCAAAAAGGCTCTATGGCTACACCTTC
TRBJ2-1,many,-,TRBV7-9,CASSLVGAQFF,TGTGCCAGCAGCTTAGTCGGTGCGCAGTTCTTC
TRBJ2-3,many,TRBD2,TRBV12-5,CASGAWGGVTDTQYF,TGTGCTAGTGGGGCTTGGGGGGGGGTCACAGATACGCAGTATTTT
TRBJ2-4,many,-,TRBV11-3,CASSLDRDNGLYF,TGTGCCAGCAGCTTAGACCGGGACAACGGGTTGTACTTC
TRBJ1-2,many,-,TRBV12-3/TRBV12-4,CALRSNYGYTF,TGTGCCCTGAGGTCTAACTATGGCTACACCTTC
TRBJ2-7,many,-,TRBV5-1,CASSSGSSITSYEQYF,TGCGCCAGCAGCTCGGGGTCATCCATTACCTCCTACGAGCAGTACTTC
TRBJ2-6,-,-,TRBV9,CASSVDGRAAGANVLTF,TGTGCCAGCAGCGTAGACGGCAGGGCGGCTGGGGCCAACGTCCTGACTTTC
TRBJ2-2,many,-,TRBV3-1,CASSLGGATEGELFF,TGTGCCAGCAGCCTAGGGGGGGCGACCGAGGGGGAGCTGTTTTTT
TRBJ1-5,many,TRBD1,TRBV20-1,CSARDLAGQGLLSNQPQHF,TGCAGTGCTAGAGACCTAGCGGGACAGGGGCTTCTGAGCAATCAGCCCCAGCATTTT
TRBJ2-3,many,TRBD2,TRBV7-9,CASSFVASGGTDTQYF,TGTGCCAGCAGCTTTGTGGCTAGCGGGGGCACAGATACGCAGTATTTT
TRBJ1-6,many,-,TRBV13,CASSLDRATNSPLHF,TGTGCCAGCAGCCTGGACAGAGCTACAAATTCACCCCTCCACTTT
TRBJ1-6,many,-,TRBV20-1,CSATDSSPLHF,TGCAGTGCCACAGACAGTTCACCCCTCCACTTT
TRBJ2-1,many,TRBD2,TRBV6-1,CASSELAGTNRNEQFF,TGTGCCAGCAGTGAACTCGCCGGGACTAACAGGAATGAGCAGTTCTTC
TRBJ2-1,-,TRBD2,TRBV20-1,CSARAGRGRASSLGNEQFF,TGCAGTGCTAGAGCTGGACGCGGGAGGGCATCTTCATTAGGAAATGAGCAGTTCTTC
TRBJ1-2,many,-,TRBV9,CASSVGRGGYGYTF,TGTGCCAGCAGCGTCGGACGCGGGGGCTATGGCTACACCTTC
TRBJ2-1,-,-,TRBV29-1,CSVDPTENNEQFF,TGCAGCGTTGATCCCACAGAAAACAATGAGCAGTTCTTC
TRBJ2-7,-,-,TRBV3-1,CASSQGDLSSYEQYF,TGTGCCAGCAGCCAAGGGGACTTAAGCTCCTACGAGCAGTACTTC
TRBJ1-1,many,TRBD1,TRBV18,CASSEPGQTMNTEAFF,TGTGCCAGCTCAGAACCGGGACAGACTATGAACACTGAAGCTTTCTTT
TRBJ1-1,few,-,TRBV6-1,CASSARRGPRNTEAFF,TGTGCCAGCAGTGCCCGCCGCGGACCCCGAAACACTGAAGCTTTCTTT
TRBJ1-2,many,TRBD1,TRBV7-9,CASSQTGDLGYTF,TGTGCCAGCAGCCAGACAGGGGACCTAGGCTACACCTTC